The T cell receptor (beta chain) under discussion was sequenced for a study of OX40 agonist ivuxolimab in advanced cancers. For the wider study: Ivuxolimab, which targeted the costimulatory receptor OX40 (CD134), was an agonistic, fully human IgG2 monoclonal antibody. Intravenous ivuxolimab was administered to patients every 2 weeks at six dose levels: 0.01, 0.1, 0.3, 1.5, 3 and 10 mg/kg. The purpose of peripheral TCRbeta sequencing was to test whether ivuxolimab changed TCR sequence diversity and led to clonal T-cell expansion. The dose-escalation cohort was 80% to 90% male with a mean age of about 60 years, ranging from roughly 20 to 80. Patients were allowed to have had prior anti-PD-1, anti-PD-L1 or anti-CTLA-4 therapy, and 40% of the dose-escalation patients had been treated with checkpoint inhibitors. The paper covers the monotherapy dose-escalation part of the phase I ivuxolimab trial, which included N ≈ 50 patients. Among the roughly 52 dose-escalation patients, around 20 had hepatocellular carcinoma, 15 or so melanoma, 9 renal cell carcinoma and 9 head and neck cancer. Partial responses occurred in three dose-escalation patients: two with cutaneous melanoma and one with hepatocellular carcinoma.

General findings and caveats noted by the study authors: On average, CD8+ T cells showed more expanded clones than CD4+ T cells after ivuxolimab. In the 0.1-3.0 mg/kg groups, partial responders had among the lowest normalized peripheral clonal expansion, particularly in CD8+ T cells. Clonal expansion of both CD4+ and CD8+ blood T cells was observed from baseline to week 6 at doses 0.1 to 3.0 mg/kg. The antigen specificity of the peripheral T cells that underwent clonal expansion was not determined. Low levels of normalized T-cell clonal expansion were also seen in some patients who did not respond.

Comments on this clone: What antigen it recognizes has not been identified. No much larger clone exists at a distance of one base, and base qualities are not known.

The trial excluded patients who had a history of autoimmune disease or were on systemic immunosuppression. Peripheral blood for TCR sequencing was collected from all dose cohorts at baseline, on cycle 4 day 1, and on cycle 7 day 1. Samples came from an open-label, multicenter, first-in-human phase I dose-escalation trial of ivuxolimab. Adults with locally advanced or metastatic melanoma, renal cell carcinoma, hepatocellular carcinoma or head and neck squamous cell carcinoma were enrolled in the trial. Before TCR sequencing, CD4+ T cells and CD8+ T cells from peripheral blood were sorted into separate populations. Genomic DNA was extracted from sorted cells for sequencing of the TCRbeta CDR3 region. TCRbeta CDR3 regions were sequenced using the immunoSEQ Assay. TCRdb provides this immuneACCESS table in a form limited to in-frame rearrangements. Some clones are lacking; in checked studies, under half of them reflect an unresolved V gene, and why the rest are absent is not known. Present in this sample are 89,000 or so clones, about 89% of which were seen just once. The leading ten clones occupy 8.4% of the sample.

CDR1 and CDR2, looked up from the germline V gene, are SGHRS and YFSETQ. Taken from cysteine to phenylalanine, the CDR3 has 14 residues. The only DNA kept is the CDR3, 42 bases in frame from the first base. V loses 2 bases, J loses 0 bases, and the germline ends lie 8 bases apart. The material sequenced was CD4+ or CD8+ T cells sorted from blood, taken in a trial of the OX40 agonist ivuxolimab. Here the chain combines TRBV5-1 and TRBJ1-2, with the D gene call left open. This TCR was sampled from an adult with an advanced solid tumor such as melanoma, head and neck, liver or kidney cancer. The sequence in DNA is TGCGCCAGCAGCTTTCCAAGCGCTAACTATGGCTACACCTTC. Translated, it gives CASSFPSANYGYTF.